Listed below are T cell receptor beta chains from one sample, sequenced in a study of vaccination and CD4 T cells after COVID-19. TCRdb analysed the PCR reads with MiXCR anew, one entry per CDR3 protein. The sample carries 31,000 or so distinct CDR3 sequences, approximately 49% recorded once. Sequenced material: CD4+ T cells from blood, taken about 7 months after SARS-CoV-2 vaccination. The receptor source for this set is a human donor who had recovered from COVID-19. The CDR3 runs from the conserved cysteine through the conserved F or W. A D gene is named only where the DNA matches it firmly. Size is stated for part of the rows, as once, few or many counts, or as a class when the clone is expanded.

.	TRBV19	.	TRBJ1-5	CASTRGRGWSMSNQPQHF	TGTGCCAGTACCAGGGGCAGGGGATGGAGCATGAGCAATCAGCCCCAGCATTTT
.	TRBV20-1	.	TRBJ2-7	CSARSDLYEQYF	TGCAGTGCTAGGTCGGATCTGTACGAGCAGTACTTC
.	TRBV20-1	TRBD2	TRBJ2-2	CSATLAGDTGELFF	TGCAGTGCCACACTAGCGGGGGACACCGGGGAGCTGTTTTTT
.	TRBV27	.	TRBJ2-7	CASARPGQGYEQYF	TGTGCCAGCGCCCGCCCAGGTCAGGGCTACGAGCAGTACTTC
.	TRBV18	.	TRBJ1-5	CASSPGNQPQHF	TGTGCCAGCTCACCCGGCAATCAGCCCCAGCATTTT
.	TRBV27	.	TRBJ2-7	CASSSFYQGGANYEQYF	TGTGCCAGCAGTTCTTTCTACCAAGGGGGGGCCAACTACGAGCAGTACTTC
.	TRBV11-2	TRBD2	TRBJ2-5	CASSPGGLAGGRQETQYF	TGTGCCAGCAGCCCAGGCGGGCTAGCGGGAGGGAGACAAGAGACCCAGTACTTC
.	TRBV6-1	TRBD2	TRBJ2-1	CASSREGRVSEQFF	TGTGCCAGCAGTAGGGAGGGCCGGGTGAGTGAGCAGTTCTTC
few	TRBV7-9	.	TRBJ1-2	CASSPWGGANYGYTF	TGTGCCAGCAGCCCTTGGGGGGGGGCGAACTATGGCTACACCTTC
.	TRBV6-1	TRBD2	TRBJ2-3	CASKASGRATQYF	TGTGCCAGCAAGGCTAGCGGGAGGGCTACGCAGTATTTT
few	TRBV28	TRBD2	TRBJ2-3	CASSFLLAGPTDTQYF	TGTGCCAGCAGTTTCCTTCTAGCGGGACCCACAGATACGCAGTATTTT
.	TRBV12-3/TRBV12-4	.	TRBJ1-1	CASSLRRLQNTEAFF	TGTGCCAGCAGTTTAAGACGCCTCCAGAACACTGAAGCTTTCTTT
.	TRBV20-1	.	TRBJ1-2	CSAREVSGGYTF	TGCAGTGCTAGAGAGGTCTCGGGAGGCTACACCTTC
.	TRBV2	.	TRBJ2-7	CASTRTQAYEQYF	TGTGCCAGCACCCGGACCCAAGCCTACGAGCAGTACTTC
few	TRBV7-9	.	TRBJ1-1	CASSFRTEAFF	TGTGCCAGCAGCTTCCGGACCGAAGCTTTCTTT
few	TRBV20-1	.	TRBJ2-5	CSASRTGEPTPEYF	TGCAGTGCTTCTCGAACCGGAGAGCCTACGCCCGAGTACTTC
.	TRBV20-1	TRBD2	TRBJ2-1	CSVRTSGKYNEQFF	TGCAGTGTACGGACTAGCGGGAAGTACAATGAGCAGTTCTTC
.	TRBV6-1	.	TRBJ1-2	CASSDKYYGYTF	TGTGCCAGCAGTGATAAATACTATGGCTACACCTTC
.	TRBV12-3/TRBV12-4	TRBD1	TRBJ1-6	CASSFGTENSPLHF	TGTGCCAGCAGTTTTGGGACAGAGAATTCACCCCTCCACTTT
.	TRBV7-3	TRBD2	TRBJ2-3	CASSPQSGRAIDTQYF	TGTGCCAGCAGCCCCCAGTCCGGGAGGGCCATAGATACGCAGTATTTT
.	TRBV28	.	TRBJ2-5	CASSLDRLGLETQYF	TGTGCCAGCAGCCTCGACAGGCTTGGGCTAGAGACCCAGTACTTC
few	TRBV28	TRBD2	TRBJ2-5	CASSFPGGRKTQYF	TGTGCCAGCAGTTTTCCGGGGGGGAGGAAGACCCAGTACTTC
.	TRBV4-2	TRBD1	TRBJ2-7	CASSQARDRGFNEQYF	TGTGCCAGCAGCCAAGCGCGGGACAGGGGGTTCAACGAGCAGTACTTC
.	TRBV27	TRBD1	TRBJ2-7	CASSSGQGEQYF	TGTGCCAGCAGTTCCGGACAGGGGGAGCAGTACTTC
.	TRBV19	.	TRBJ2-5	CASSGLRRRGNQETQYF	TGTGCCAGTAGTGGTCTGCGGAGGAGGGGGAACCAAGAGACCCAGTACTTC
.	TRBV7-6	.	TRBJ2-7	CASSLVRGYEQYF	TGTGCTAGCAGCTTAGTGAGAGGGTACGAGCAGTACTTC
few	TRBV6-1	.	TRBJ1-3	CASTMTAASGNTIYF	TGTGCCAGCACAATGACAGCGGCCTCTGGAAACACCATATATTTT
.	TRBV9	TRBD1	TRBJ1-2	CASSVALGQSYGYTF	TGTGCCAGCAGCGTAGCTCTGGGACAGTCCTATGGCTACACCTTC
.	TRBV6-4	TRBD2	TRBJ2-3	CASSDGTSGTDTQYF	TGTGCCAGCAGTGACGGGACTAGCGGCACAGATACGCAGTATTTT
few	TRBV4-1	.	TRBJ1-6	CASRYAASSYNSPLHF	TGCGCCAGCAGATATGCTGCGAGCTCCTATAATTCACCCCTCCACTTT
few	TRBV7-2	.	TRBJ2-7	CASSPFPRGRDEQYF	TGTGCCAGCAGCCCCTTTCCCCGGGGCCGCGACGAGCAGTACTTC
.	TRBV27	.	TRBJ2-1	CASSWSGGTYNEQFF	TGTGCCAGCAGTTGGTCTGGCGGGACATACAATGAGCAGTTCTTC
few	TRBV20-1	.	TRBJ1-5	CSAPAGFDSTDQPQHF	TGCAGTGCACCCGCTGGGTTTGACAGCACAGATCAGCCCCAGCATTTT
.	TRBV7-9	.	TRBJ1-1	CASSFPGPHRSEAFF	TGTGCCAGCAGCTTTCCCGGGCCCCACCGGAGTGAAGCTTTCTTT
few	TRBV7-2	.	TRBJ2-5	CASSPRGGETQYF	TGTGCCAGCAGCCCGCGAGGGGGAGAGACCCAGTACTTC
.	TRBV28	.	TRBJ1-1	CASSATVTEAFF	TGTGCCAGCAGTGCTACGGTGACTGAAGCTTTCTTT
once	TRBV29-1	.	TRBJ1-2	CSVNRQGYGYTF	TGCAGCGTTAACAGGCAGGGGTATGGCTACACCTTC
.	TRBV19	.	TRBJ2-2	CASSSRGRTGELFF	TGTGCCAGCTCGTCCAGGGGTCGTACCGGGGAGCTGTTTTTT
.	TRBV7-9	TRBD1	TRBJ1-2	CASSFGQGDYGYTF	TGTGCCAGCAGCTTTGGGCAGGGGGACTATGGCTACACCTTC
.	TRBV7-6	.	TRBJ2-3	CASSLAEWRVNHTQYF	TGTGCCAGCAGCTTAGCGGAATGGCGGGTTAATCACACGCAGTATTTT
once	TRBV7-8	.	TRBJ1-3	CASSLAPGLLDTIYF	TGTGCCAGCAGCTTAGCCCCAGGGCTTCTTGACACCATATATTTT
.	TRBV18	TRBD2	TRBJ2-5	CASSPREAQETQYF	TGTGCCAGCTCACCGCGGGAGGCCCAAGAGACCCAGTACTTC
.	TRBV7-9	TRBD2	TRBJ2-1	CASSLWGGNEQFF	TGTGCCAGCAGCTTATGGGGGGGGAATGAGCAGTTCTTC
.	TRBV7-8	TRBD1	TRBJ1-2	CASSWRPEGAGYGYTF	TGTGCCAGCAGCTGGAGACCCGAGGGGGCGGGCTATGGCTACACCTTC
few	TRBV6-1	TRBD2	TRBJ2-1	CASSTRAASGRANSYNEQFF	TGTGCCAGCAGCACAAGGGCAGCTAGCGGGAGGGCCAACTCCTACAATGAGCAGTTCTTC
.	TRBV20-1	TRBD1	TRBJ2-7	CSATHDRGSYEQYF	TGCAGTGCAACTCACGACAGGGGGAGTTACGAGCAGTACTTC
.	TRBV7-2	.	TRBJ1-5	CASSSAPSRETQHF	TGTGCCAGCAGCTCGGCCCCGAGTCGAGAGACCCAGCATTTT
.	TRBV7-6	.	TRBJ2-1	CASSLAPGAANEQFF	TGTGCCAGCAGCTTAGCTCCGGGAGCGGCAAATGAGCAGTTCTTC
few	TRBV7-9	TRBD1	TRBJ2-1	CASSPKGANYNEQFF	TGTGCCAGCAGCCCCAAGGGGGCCAATTACAATGAGCAGTTCTTC
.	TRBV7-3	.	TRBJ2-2	CASALAHAGELFF	TGTGCCAGTGCACTAGCCCATGCCGGGGAGCTGTTTTTT
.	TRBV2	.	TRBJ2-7	CASISSSATYEQYF	TGTGCCAGTATTTCGAGCAGCGCTACCTACGAGCAGTACTTC
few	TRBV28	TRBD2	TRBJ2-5	CASSLESGRETQYF	TGTGCCAGCAGTTTAGAGAGCGGGAGAGAGACCCAGTACTTC
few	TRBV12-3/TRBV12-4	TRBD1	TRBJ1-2	CASSLDPGTVHGYTF	TGTGCCAGCAGTTTAGATCCTGGGACAGTCCATGGCTACACCTTC